Sequencing of this T cell receptor (beta chain) was carried out in a study of graft-versus-host responses after intestinal transplantation. Turning to this clone: Its antigen is undetermined.

Some clones are missing from TCRdb's copy, which holds only in-frame ones; the method was immunoSEQ multiplex PCR. Counted here are about 59,000 clones, almost 95% occurring once; the ten biggest clones make up around 0.38%. The CDR3 covers 14 residues. The germline gives CDR1 LNHDA, CDR2 SQIVND (reference sequence). V was pared by 4 bases and J by 1 base, with 11 bases between. The chain links TRBV19 to TRBJ2-7; TRBD2 is a possible D gene (5 bases). This sequence was found in a human donor who was the organ donor for an intestinal transplant. The material was unstimulated CD4+ T cells sorted from spleen or lymph node cells, obtained before transplant. The CDR3 sequence is CASSRVRGSYEQYF. Here the CDR3 DNA reads TGTGCCAGTAGTAGGGTCCGCGGGTCCTACGAGCAGTACTTC.